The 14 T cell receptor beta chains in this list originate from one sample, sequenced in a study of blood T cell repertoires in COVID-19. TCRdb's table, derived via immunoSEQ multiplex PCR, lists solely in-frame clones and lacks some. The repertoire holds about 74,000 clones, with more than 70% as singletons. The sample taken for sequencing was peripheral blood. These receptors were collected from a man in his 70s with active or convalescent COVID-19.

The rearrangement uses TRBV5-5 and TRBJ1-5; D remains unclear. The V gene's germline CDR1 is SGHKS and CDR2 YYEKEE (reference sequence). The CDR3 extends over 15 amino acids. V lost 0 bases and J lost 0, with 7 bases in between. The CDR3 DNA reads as TGTGCCAGCAGCTTGGCTGGGCATAGCAATCAGCCCCAGCATTTT. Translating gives CASSLAGHSNQPQHF.

CDR3 sequence (DNA): TGTGCCAGCAGCCAAGAGCGGGGGGGGTATGGCTACACCTTC. Protein product: CASSQERGGYGYTF. The V gene is TRBV3-1 (or the pseudogene TRBV3-2), the J gene TRBJ1-2; D might be TRBD1 (5 bases). This CDR3 region has 14 residues. V lost 0 bases and J 5 bases, leaving 10 bases between the germline ends. CDR1 is LGHDT, CDR2 YNNKEL, per germline (reference sequence).

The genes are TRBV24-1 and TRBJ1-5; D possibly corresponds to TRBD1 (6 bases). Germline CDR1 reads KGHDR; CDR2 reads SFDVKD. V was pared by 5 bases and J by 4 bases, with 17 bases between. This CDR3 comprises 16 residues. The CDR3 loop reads CATSGGRGDPNQPQHF. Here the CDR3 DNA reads TGTGCCACCAGTGGCGGCAGGGGAGATCCGAATCAGCCCCAGCATTTT.

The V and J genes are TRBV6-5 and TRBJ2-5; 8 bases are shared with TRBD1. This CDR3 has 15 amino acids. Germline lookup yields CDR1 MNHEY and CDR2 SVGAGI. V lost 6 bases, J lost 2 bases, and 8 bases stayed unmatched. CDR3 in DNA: TGTGCCAGCAGGCCTACAGGGGGGAGGCAAGAGACCCAGTACTTC. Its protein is CASRPTGGRQETQYF.

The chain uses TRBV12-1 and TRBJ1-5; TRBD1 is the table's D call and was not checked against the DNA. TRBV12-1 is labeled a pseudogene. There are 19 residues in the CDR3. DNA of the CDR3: TGTGCCAGCAGCTCCGAGGGGTCAGGGGTCGGCTATAGCAATCAGCCCCAGCATTTT. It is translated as CASSSEGSGVGYSNQPQHF.

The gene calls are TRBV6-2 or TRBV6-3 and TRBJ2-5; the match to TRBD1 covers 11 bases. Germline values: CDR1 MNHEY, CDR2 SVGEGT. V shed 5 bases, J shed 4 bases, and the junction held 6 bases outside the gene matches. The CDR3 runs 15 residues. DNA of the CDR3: TGTGCCAGCAGTAACCCGGGACAGGGGGGAGAGACCCAGTACTTC. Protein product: CASSNPGQGGETQYF.

CDR3 sequence (DNA): TGTGCCAGCAGCTCGTGGGGGGTGAGCAATCAGCCCCAGCATTTT. Translation gives CASSSWGVSNQPQHF. V usage is TRBV7-9 and J usage is TRBJ1-5, with a tentative D call TRBD1 (5 bases). The CDR3 contains 15 residues. V lost 4 bases, J lost 1 base, and 11 bases lay in between. Looked up from germline, CDR1 is SEHNR and CDR2 is FQNEAQ (reference sequence).

The CDR3 region is CASSKVREKGNTIYF. The CDR3 DNA reads TGTGCCAGCAGTAAAGTCAGGGAAAAGGGAAACACCATATATTTT. The rearrangement links TRBV9 to TRBJ1-3; perhaps TRBD1 as D (5 bases). V was pared by 5 bases and J by 4 bases, with 16 bases between. Germline-derived CDR1 and CDR2 are SGDLS and YYNGEE. CDR3 length: 15 amino acids.

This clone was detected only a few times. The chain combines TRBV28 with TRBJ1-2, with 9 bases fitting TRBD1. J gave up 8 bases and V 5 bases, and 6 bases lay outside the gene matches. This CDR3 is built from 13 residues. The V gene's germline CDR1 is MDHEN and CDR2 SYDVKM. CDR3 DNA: TGTGCCAGCAGTGGGACAGGGTATTGGGGCTACACCTTC. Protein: CASSGTGYWGYTF.

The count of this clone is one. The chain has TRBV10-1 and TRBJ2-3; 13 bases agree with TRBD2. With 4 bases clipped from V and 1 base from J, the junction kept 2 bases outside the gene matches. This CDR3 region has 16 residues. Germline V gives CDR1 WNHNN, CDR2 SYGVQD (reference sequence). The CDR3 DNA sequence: TGCGCCAGCAGTGCCGGGACTAGCGGGGGCACAGATACGCAGTATTTT. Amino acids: CASSAGTSGGTDTQYF.

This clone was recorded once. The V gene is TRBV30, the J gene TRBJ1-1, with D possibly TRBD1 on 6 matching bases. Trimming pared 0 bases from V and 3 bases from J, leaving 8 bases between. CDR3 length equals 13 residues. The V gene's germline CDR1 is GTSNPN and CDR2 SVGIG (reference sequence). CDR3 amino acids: CAWSVSGDTEAFF. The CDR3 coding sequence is TGTGCCTGGAGTGTATCAGGGGACACTGAAGCTTTCTTT.

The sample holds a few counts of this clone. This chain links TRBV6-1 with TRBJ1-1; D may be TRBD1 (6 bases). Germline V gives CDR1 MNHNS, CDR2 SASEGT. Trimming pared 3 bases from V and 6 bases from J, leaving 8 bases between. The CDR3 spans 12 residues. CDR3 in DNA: TGTGCCAGCAGTGAGCGACAGGCTGAAGCTTTCTTT. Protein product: CASSERQAEAFF.

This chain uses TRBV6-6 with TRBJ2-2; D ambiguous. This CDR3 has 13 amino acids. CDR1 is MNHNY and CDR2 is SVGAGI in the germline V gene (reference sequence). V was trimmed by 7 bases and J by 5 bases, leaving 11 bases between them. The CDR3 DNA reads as TGTGCCAGCACCCCCAGGATGACCGGGGAGCTGTTTTTT. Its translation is CASTPRMTGELFF.

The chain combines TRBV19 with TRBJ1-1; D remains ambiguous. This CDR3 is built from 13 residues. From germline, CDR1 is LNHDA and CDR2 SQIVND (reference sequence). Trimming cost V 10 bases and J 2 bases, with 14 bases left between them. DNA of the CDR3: TGTGCCACCCAACGAGGGCTAAACACTGAAGCTTTCTTT. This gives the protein CATQRGLNTEAFF.